This T cell receptor (beta chain) was recovered during a study of blood T cell repertoires in COVID-19. Study-level information: COVID-19 samples collected from the United States, Italy and Spain covered acute and convalescent phases. Sources were T cells, B-cell-depleted T cells, or PBMCs; the material itself was cDNA or gDNA.

The CDR3 spans 14 residues. The junction had 7 bases not matched to a gene; V was cut back by 3 bases and J by 6 bases. CDR1 and CDR2 from the germline V gene are SGDLS and YYNGEE. In the original analysis: Counts of nucleated cells, estimated from reference gene primer amplification, were obtained. Generated by immunoSEQ multiplex PCR, the TCRdb table keeps only in-frame clones and is missing some. From that table come the V and J calls and clone size; the DNA was used to work out D and trimming. The sample yields 110,000 to 150,000 clones, more than 85% seen once. This sequence joins TRBV9 and TRBJ1-1; 8 bases match TRBD1. Sequencing input: peripheral blood. This clonotype was sampled from a man aged 60 to 75 with active or convalescent COVID-19. CDR3 amino acids: CASSETGGIAEAFF. Written as DNA, the CDR3 is TGTGCCAGCAGCGAAACAGGGGGAATCGCTGAAGCTTTCTTT.